This record covers a single T cell receptor (beta chain). The ends were cut back, 9 bases at V and 0 bases at J, with 12 bases in the middle. CDR1 MDHEN and CDR2 SYDVKM come from the germline V gene. The CDR3 loop spans 13 amino acids. Per the original data handling: The assay estimated nucleated cells by amplifying reference gene primers. Using immunoSEQ multiplex PCR, the repertoire was profiled, and TCRdb retains in-frame clones only, with some absent. The V and J calls and the clone size are those of that table, but D and trimming were determined from the DNA. The sample includes fewer than 300,000 clones, approximately 82% of them seen just once. The sample is drawn from a study of blood T cell repertoires in COVID-19. Study context: Researchers got acute and convalescent COVID-19 samples from the United States, Italy and Spain. The analysed material was cDNA or gDNA that came from T cells, B-cell-depleted T cells, or PBMCs.

This clonotype was sampled from a woman aged 70 to 79 with active or convalescent COVID-19. V is TRBV28 and J is TRBJ2-7, with D possibly being TRBD1 (6 bases). The sequenced material came from peripheral blood. The CDR3 sequence is CASFTGSSYEQYF. The CDR3 region has the DNA TGTGCCAGTTTTACAGGGAGCTCCTACGAGCAGTACTTC.